The source of this T cell receptor beta chain is a study of radiation and T cells in renal cell carcinoma. Sequencing was performed with immunoSEQ multiplex PCR; in TCRdb, only in-frame clones are kept and a portion is missing. The data hold 40,000 to 50,000 clones, with about 82% observed a single time. Sample time point: blood 4 weeks post-SBRT, at nephrectomy. Treatment here: 15 Gy SBRT to primary tumor, nephrectomy 4 weeks later. The CDR3 contains 13 residues. The germline gives CDR1 SEHNR, CDR2 FQNEAQ (reference sequence). Trimming took 5 bases from V and 5 from J, leaving 12 bases between them. Material: blood, obtained from a patient whose treatment included radiotherapy and nephrectomy. This chain joins TRBV7-9 and TRBJ1-1, with D perhaps matching TRBD1 (5 bases). The sequence came from a woman between 65 and 79 years old with renal cell carcinoma. CDR3 region: CASSAVGGTEAFF. In nucleotides, the CDR3 is TGTGCCAGCAGCGCTGTGGGGGGAACTGAAGCTTTCTTT. The full variable domain, completed using reference TRBV7-9 and TRBJ1-1, is DTGVSQNPRHKITKRGQNVTFRCDPISEHNRLYWYRQTLGQGPEFLTYFQNEAQLEKSRLLSDRFSAERPKGSFSTLEIQRTEQGDSAMYLCASSAVGGTEAFFGQGTRLTVV.